This is a list of T cell receptor beta chains from one sample in a study of preoperative IRX-2 immunotherapy in early breast cancer. Libraries were prepared by immunoSEQ multiplex PCR; TCRdb keeps only in-frame clonotypes and omits some of them. The table shows more than 25,000 clones, with approximately 78% occurring only once. Sample: lymph node tissue, taken after IRX-2 immunotherapy. Every receptor here comes from a human donor with breast cancer. Each CDR3 is given with its conserved first and last residue. A D gene is named only where the DNA matches it firmly. The listing skips clone size in some rows; elsewhere it reads once, few, many or a size class.

V gene	clone size	J gene	D gene	CDR3 DNA	CDR3 protein
TRBV9	.	TRBJ1-2	.	TGTGCCAGCAAAAGAGGGACCTATGGCTACACCTTC	CASKRGTYGYTF
TRBV15	.	TRBJ1-5	TRBD1	TGTGCCACCAGGGGCGGTGGAGCAGGGGGAGGGGAACCCCAACATTTT	CATRGGGAGGGEPQHF
TRBV19	once	TRBJ2-7	.	TGTGCCAGTAGTATGTTGGGGCCCCCCTTGGACGAGCAGTACTTC	CASSMLGPPLDEQYF
TRBV5-1	.	TRBJ1-1	.	TGCGCCAGCAGCAGGGCCTCAGGGGCCCCGACGAACACTGAAGCTTTCTTT	CASSRASGAPTNTEAFF
TRBV23-1	.	TRBJ1-1	TRBD1	TGCGCCAGCAGTCACTATAACAGGGGCACTGAAGCTTTCTTT	CASSHYNRGTEAFF
TRBV18	.	TRBJ2-7	.	TGTGCCAGCTCACCCCAGGCATCTGGGCGCGAGCAGTACTTC	CASSPQASGREQYF
TRBV19	.	TRBJ1-1	.	TGTGCCAGTAGCACAGCACTTAACACTGAAGCTTTCTTT	CASSTALNTEAFF
TRBV18	.	TRBJ2-5	.	TGTGCCAGCTCCGCCCTCCAAGAGACCCAGTACTTC	CASSALQETQYF
TRBV29-1	.	TRBJ2-3	.	TGCAGCGGGCACGGGGGGCTGAGAGATACGCAGTATTTT	CSGHGGLRDTQYF
TRBV19	.	TRBJ2-2	TRBD1	TGTGCCACTGACAGGGCTCTGAACACCGGGGAGCTGTTTTTT	CATDRALNTGELFF
TRBV29-1	.	TRBJ1-2	TRBD1	TGCAGCGTAGGGACAGGGGACAGCTATGGCTACACCTTC	CSVGTGDSYGYTF
TRBV6-8	.	TRBJ2-1	.	TGTGCCAGCACAAGTTCGGCGGGCAACGACAATGAGCAGTTCTTC	CASTSSAGNDNEQFF
TRBV19	.	TRBJ2-4	.	TGTGCCAGTAGTAGCCTAGCCAAAAACATTCAGTACTTC	CASSSLAKNIQYF
TRBV6-8	.	TRBJ1-2	TRBD1	TGTGCCAGCAGTAACGGACAGGGGATGGGCTATGGCTACACCTTC	CASSNGQGMGYGYTF
TRBV14	.	TRBJ1-2	.	TGTGCCAGCAGCCCAGACAGGCAAATTTCTAACTATGGCTACACCTTC	CASSPDRQISNYGYTF
TRBV18	.	TRBJ1-5	.	TGTGCCACTTCGACAGCCAGCCCTAGCAATCAGCCCCAGCATTTT	CATSTASPSNQPQHF